This passage covers 32 T cell receptor beta chains from one sample sequenced in a study of yellow fever vaccine responses in identical twins. TCRdb ran MiXCR on the RT-PCR reads and lists one entry per CDR3 protein. The repertoire holds under 25,000 distinct CDR3 sequences, with approximately 70% as singletons. The sample here was T cells from blood (PBMCs), unsorted or a sorted subset (not recorded which), taken before or after yellow fever vaccination (not recorded which). The receptors were sampled from a woman between 18 and 30 years old who received the yellow fever vaccine.

This rearrangement joins TRBV4-1 to TRBJ2-1; 7 nucleotides match TRBD2. V shed 4 bases and J 0 bases; nucleotides not matched to a gene: 3. The CDR3 contains 15 residues. Germline V gives CDR1 MGHRA, CDR2 YSYEKL. The CDR3 spells CASSPGLSSYNEQFF. Here the CDR3 DNA reads TGCGCCAGCAGCCCGGGACTAAGCTCCTACAATGAGCAGTTCTTC.

The chain uses TRBV13 and TRBJ2-7, with D tentatively TRBD2 (7 bases). Germline V gene lookup returns CDR1 PRHDT and CDR2 FYEKMQ (reference sequence). The CDR3 sequence is 14 residues long. Between the trimmed V and J ends, which lost 8 bases and 3 bases, there was a span of 17 bases. The CDR3 coding sequence is TGTGCCAGCTGTGATGGAAGGGGGGGCTACGAGCAGTACTTC. Translated, it gives CASCDGRGGYEQYF.

The gene calls are TRBV6-4 and TRBJ2-7, with D perhaps TRBD1 (5 bases). In germline, CDR1 is MRHNA, CDR2 SNTAGT. The CDR3 runs 17 residues. Trimming left V 4 bases short and J 0 bases short, with 19 bases between. The CDR3 coding sequence is TGTGCCAGCAGTGCCTCCTGGGGCAGGAAGCTCTCCTACGAGCAGTACTTC. Protein: CASSASWGRKLSYEQYF.

This chain links TRBV4-1 with TRBJ1-3; no reliable D call. CDR3 length equals 15 residues. Germline V gives CDR1 MGHRA, CDR2 YSYEKL. The V end was cut by 4 bases, the J end by 0 bases, with 10 bases between. CDR3 sequence: CASSLLGYSGNTIYF. DNA of the CDR3: TGCGCCAGCAGCCTACTAGGCTACTCTGGAAACACCATATATTTT.

CDR3 protein: CASSDRGQGLGEQFF. DNA of the CDR3: TGTGCCAGCAGTGATCGGGGGCAGGGCTTGGGTGAGCAGTTCTTC. The V gene is TRBV2, the J gene TRBJ2-1; D may be TRBD1 or TRBD2 (6 bases each). This CDR3 has 15 amino acids. In germline, CDR1 is SNHLY, CDR2 FYNNEI. Trimming removed 3 bases from V and 9 bases from J, with 18 bases in between.

This clonotype was observed once. The gene calls are TRBV28 and TRBJ2-1; 8 nucleotides line up with TRBD1. This CDR3 has 14 residues. Germline lookup yields CDR1 MDHEN and CDR2 SYDVKM. V was pared by 6 bases and J by 10 bases, with 11 bases of the junction left unmatched. Here the CDR3 reads CASSPPRGLGEQFF. The CDR3, as DNA: TGTGCCAGCAGCCCACCCAGGGGGCTGGGGGAGCAGTTCTTC.

The chain has TRBV29-1 and TRBJ1-2; 7 nucleotides line up with TRBD1. There are 11 residues in the CDR3. Germline V gene lookup returns CDR1 SQVTM and CDR2 ANQGSEA. With 5 bases clipped from V and 6 bases from J, the junction kept 3 bases outside the gene matches. The CDR3 protein is CSVQGVDGYTF. Here the CDR3 DNA reads TGCAGCGTTCAGGGGGTGGATGGCTACACCTTC.

This clonotype occurred a few times. This CDR3 is CASSLGLAEPYEQYF. The CDR3 DNA follows: TGTGCCAGCAGCTTGGGGCTAGCGGAGCCCTACGAGCAGTACTTC. This chain links TRBV5-4 with TRBJ2-7, with TRBD2 matching over 7 bases. The CDR3 runs to 15 residues. Germline V gene data show CDR1 as SGHNT and CDR2 as YYREEE (reference sequence). The junction had 5 bases not matched to a gene; V was cut back by 0 bases and J by 2 bases.

The V and J genes are TRBV6-2 or TRBV6-3 and TRBJ1-5; D unclear. Germline assignment: CDR1 MNHEY and CDR2 SVGEGT. CDR3 length: 17 residues. The ends were cut back, 1 base at V and 1 base at J, with 14 bases in the middle. The CDR3 DNA sequence: TGTGCCAGCAGTTACTTTATATCGGGGAAGAGCAATCAGCCCCAGCATTTT. It codes for CASSYFISGKSNQPQHF.

The chain has TRBV23-1 and TRBJ1-1; D unresolved. TRBV23-1 has ORF status, its function being uncertain. The V end lost 3 bases, the J end lost 0 bases, and 14 bases lay between the germline ends. The CDR3 length is 16 residues. CDR3 DNA sequence: TGCGCCAGCAGTCAGGCCAGTGGACCCCTGAACACTGAAGCTTTCTTT. Protein: CASSQASGPLNTEAFF.

The chain has TRBV29-1 and TRBJ1-2; no clear D. CDR3 length: 12 residues. Germline values: CDR1 SQVTM, CDR2 ANQGSEA. V dropped 2 bases and J dropped 3 bases, with 7 bases sitting between them. The CDR3 protein is CSVEQAYYGYTF. CDR3 nucleotides: TGCAGCGTTGAACAGGCCTACTATGGCTACACCTTC.

CDR3 residues: CAISERGSYGYTF. The DNA of the CDR3 is TGTGCCATCAGTGAACGGGGTAGCTATGGCTACACCTTC. This rearrangement joins TRBV10-3 to TRBJ1-2; D is unclear. Looked up from germline, CDR1 is ENHRY and CDR2 is SYGVKD. CDR3 length: 13 residues. The V and J ends lost 3 bases and 4 bases respectively, with 9 bases between them.

This clonotype has a handful of counts. The genes are TRBV2 and TRBJ2-1, with 12 nucleotides matching TRBD2. CDR3 length: 15 residues. V was clipped by 7 bases and J by 7 bases; unmatched bases: 8. Germline V gene data show CDR1 as SNHLY and CDR2 as FYNNEI. The CDR3 DNA reads as TGTGCCAGCACGACCACTAGCGGGAGGACGAATGAGCAGTTCTTC. Its translation: CASTTTSGRTNEQFF.

This clonotype was seen only once. CDR3: CSVETPPDREWETQYF. As DNA, the CDR3 is TGCAGCGTTGAAACACCCCCGGACAGGGAGTGGGAGACCCAGTACTTC. The rearrangement uses TRBV29-1 and TRBJ2-5; 8 bases are a match to TRBD1. Losses at the gene ends were 2 bases for V and 5 bases for J; bases not matched to a gene: 13. Germline V gene lookup returns CDR1 SQVTM and CDR2 ANQGSEA. The CDR3 spans 16 residues.

The chain uses TRBV29-1 and TRBJ2-1, with TRBD1 matching over 8 bases. The CDR3 sequence is 17 residues long. V trimming: 4 bases; J trimming: 7 bases; junction bases outside the gene matches: 18. Germline CDR1 and CDR2: SQVTM and ANQGSEA. The DNA of the CDR3 is TGCAGCGTTGTTTTTCGAATTCCCGGGACAGGAGTAAATGAGCAGTTCTTC. The encoded protein is CSVVFRIPGTGVNEQFF.

The chain has TRBV29-1 and TRBJ2-1; 10 bases are a match to TRBD2. Germline-derived CDR1 and CDR2 are SQVTM and ANQGSEA. With V trimmed by 5 bases and J by 8 bases, 9 bases remained unmatched. This CDR3 comprises 14 residues. CDR3 sequence (DNA): TGCAGCGTTCCTCTAGCGGGAGAAAGGGATGAGCAGTTCTTC. This gives the protein CSVPLAGERDEQFF.

J is TRBJ2-3 and V is TRBV29-1; D is possibly TRBD2 (6 bases). The CDR3 totals 10 residues. In germline, CDR1 is SQVTM, CDR2 ANQGSEA. Between the trimmed V and J ends, which lost 3 bases and 10 bases, there was a span of 8 bases. The CDR3 loop is CSVDGGAQYF. CDR3 nucleotide sequence: TGCAGCGTTGACGGGGGAGCGCAGTATTTT.

This clonotype was seen a single time. The rearrangement links TRBV5-1 to TRBJ1-2, with no clear D. The V end lost 0 bases, the J end lost 3 bases, and 9 bases lay between the germline ends. There are 14 residues in the CDR3. Germline lookup yields CDR1 SGHRS and CDR2 YFSETQ. The CDR3 here is CASSLGPNDYGYTF. For the CDR3, the DNA is TGCGCCAGCAGCTTGGGCCCCAATGACTATGGCTACACCTTC.

The chain carries TRBV3-1 and TRBJ2-7, with TRBD1 matching over 7 bases. V gave up 4 bases and J gave up 5 bases; unmatched junction bases: 2. Per the germline V gene, CDR1 is LGHDT and CDR2 is YNNKEL (reference sequence). The CDR3 consists of 12 residues. DNA of the CDR3: TGTGCCAGCAGCCCGACAGGGAACGAGCAGTACTTC. Protein sequence: CASSPTGNEQYF.

This clonotype is medium-sized in the sample. The chain employs TRBV9 and TRBJ2-7, with D perhaps matching TRBD1 (5 bases). The CDR3 runs 14 residues. Trimming removed 0 bases from V and 5 bases from J, with 12 bases in between. CDR1 SGDLS and CDR2 YYNGEE come from the germline V gene. The CDR3 here is CASSVGSRVNEQYF. CDR3 nucleotide sequence: TGTGCCAGCAGCGTAGGATCCAGGGTGAACGAGCAGTACTTC.

J is TRBJ2-4 and V is TRBV18; D not resolved. Trimming removed 3 bases at V and 0 bases at J, with 9 bases between. Germline CDR1 reads KGHSH; CDR2 reads LQKENI. CDR3 size: 15 residues. CDR3 amino acids: CASSPSTIAKNIQYF. Here the CDR3 DNA reads TGTGCCAGCTCACCGTCCACAATAGCCAAAAACATTCAGTACTTC.

The rearrangement links TRBV20-1 to TRBJ2-3; 11 positions match TRBD2. Germline CDR1 is DFQATT and CDR2 is SNEGSKA (reference sequence). V was pared by 1 base and J by 1 base, with 4 bases of the junction left unmatched. The CDR3 covers 16 residues. CDR3 in DNA: TGCAGTGCTAGAGTCCCGGGACTAGCGGGCACAGATACGCAGTATTTT. Its protein product is CSARVPGLAGTDTQYF.

The CDR3 DNA sequence: TGTGCCAGCAGTACGATTGGGAGTTACTATGGCTACACCTTC. It translates to CASSTIGSYYGYTF. The chain joins TRBV6-1 to TRBJ1-2; no definite D call. Germline V gene lookup returns CDR1 MNHNS and CDR2 SASEGT. This CDR3 spans 14 amino acids. The ends were cut back, 5 bases at V and 3 bases at J, with 13 bases in the middle.

The rearrangement joins TRBV28 to TRBJ2-7, with a possible D match to TRBD2 (6 bases). The V gene's germline CDR1 is MDHEN and CDR2 SYDVKM. The CDR3 loop spans 15 amino acids. V dropped 5 bases and J dropped 0 bases, with 14 bases sitting between them. As DNA, the CDR3 is TGTGCCAGCAGTCCCAGCGGGCCCAACTCCTACGAGCAGTACGTC. The encoded protein is CASSPSGPNSYEQYV.

This rearrangement joins TRBV11-2 to TRBJ2-1; D is ambiguous. Germline loops: CDR1 SGHAT, CDR2 FQNNGV. The length of the CDR3 is 11 residues. Trimming removed 5 bases from V and 9 bases from J, with 8 bases in between. CDR3 residues: CASSRGPEQFF. CDR3 bases: TGTGCCAGCAGCCGAGGTCCTGAGCAGTTCTTC.

The chain joins TRBV3-1 to TRBJ2-1; D gene unclear. Germline V gene data show CDR1 as LGHDT and CDR2 as YNNKEL (reference sequence). The CDR3 is 13 residues long. Trimming stripped 4 bases from V and 9 bases from J, with 13 bases between. The CDR3 coding sequence is TGTGCCAGCAGCCTCAGCCACGGTGGTGAGCAGTTCTTC. Its protein is CASSLSHGGEQFF.

This clonotype came up once. V gene TRBV7-2 combines with J gene TRBJ2-2; D perhaps matches TRBD2 (5 bases). V lost 11 bases, J lost 2 bases, and 15 bases lay in between. Germline CDR1 reads SGHTA; CDR2 reads FQGNSA. The length of the CDR3 is 14 residues. The CDR3 nucleotides read TGTGCCGGGAAGCGGCCCACCAACACCGGGGAGCTGTTTTTT. Residues: CAGKRPTNTGELFF.

This clonotype came up once. The rearrangement joins TRBV2 to TRBJ2-3; no reliable D call. V gave up 10 bases and J gave up 0 bases, with 17 bases separating them. CDR1 and CDR2 (germline): SNHLY, FYNNEI. The CDR3 has 15 amino acids. Here the CDR3 DNA reads TGTGCCACCTACCGGATTTTATATAGCACAGATACGCAGTATTTT. Translation gives CATYRILYSTDTQYF.

The CDR3 is CASSYSVPTGIYGYTF. The CDR3 DNA reads as TGTGCCAGCAGTTACTCGGTCCCGACGGGGATCTATGGCTACACCTTC. The genes are TRBV6-5 and TRBJ1-2, with D hard to call. Germline assignment: CDR1 MNHEY and CDR2 SVGAGI. The CDR3 contains 16 residues. Trimming removed 0 bases at V and 4 bases at J, with 15 bases between.

The chain has TRBV27 and TRBJ1-1; D gene uncertain. The CDR3 runs to 12 residues. With 4 bases removed from V and 5 bases from J, the gap between germline ends came to 8 bases. Germline V gene lookup returns CDR1 MNHEY and CDR2 SMNVEV (reference sequence). The CDR3 region has the DNA TGTGCCAGCAGTTCCATAGGTACTGAAGCTTTCTTT. This sequence encodes CASSSIGTEAFF.

The sample holds one count of this clonotype. The chain couples TRBV12-3 or TRBV12-4 to TRBJ1-4; unclear D gene. V lost 5 bases, J lost 11 bases, and 12 bases lay in between. This CDR3 has 12 residues. CDR3 nucleotides: TGTGCCAGCAGTCTAGACATCCTTAAACTGTTTTTT. Translated, it gives CASSLDILKLFF.

J is TRBJ2-2 and V is TRBV10-1, with 7 positions matching TRBD2. This CDR3 region has 13 residues. V lost 10 bases and J lost 6; bases outside the gene matches: 8. Per germline, CDR1 WNHNN and CDR2 SYGVQD (reference sequence). The DNA of the CDR3 is TGCGCCACCCTGGACCGGGGGGCCGGGGAGCTGTTTTTT. Translated, it gives CATLDRGAGELFF.